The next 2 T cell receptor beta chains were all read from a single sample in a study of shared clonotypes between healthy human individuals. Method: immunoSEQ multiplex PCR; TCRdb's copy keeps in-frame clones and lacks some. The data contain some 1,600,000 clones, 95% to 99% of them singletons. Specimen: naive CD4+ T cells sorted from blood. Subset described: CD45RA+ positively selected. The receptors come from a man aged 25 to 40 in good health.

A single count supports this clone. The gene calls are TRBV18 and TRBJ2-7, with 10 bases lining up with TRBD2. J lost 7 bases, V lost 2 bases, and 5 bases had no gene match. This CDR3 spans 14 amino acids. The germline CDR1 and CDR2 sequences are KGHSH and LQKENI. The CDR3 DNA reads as TGTGCCAGCTCACCAGCGTCACTAGCGGGAGAGCAGTACTTC. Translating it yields CASSPASLAGEQYF.

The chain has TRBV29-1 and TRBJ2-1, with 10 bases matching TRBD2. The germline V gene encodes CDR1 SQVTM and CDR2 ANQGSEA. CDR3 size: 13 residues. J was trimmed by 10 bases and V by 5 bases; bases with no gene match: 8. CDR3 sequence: CSVSGRVVREQFF. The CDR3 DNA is TGCAGCGTTAGCGGGAGGGTAGTGCGCGAGCAGTTCTTC.